The source of this T cell receptor beta chain is a study of identical twins. V was clipped by 4 bases and J by 2 bases; unmatched bases: 2. The length of the CDR3 is 13 residues. Germline assignment: CDR1 DFQATT and CDR2 SNEGSKA (reference sequence). TCRdb re-called the 5' RACE reads through MiXCR, storing one row per CDR3 protein. The sample lists some 600,000 distinct CDR3 sequences, 7.1% seen once, with 1.6% in the top ten. This clonotype has only a few counts. The same specimen was also included in a second study, on yellow fever vaccine responses in identical twins.

Sequenced: PBMCs. This TCR came from a young woman in good health. J is TRBJ1-3 and V is TRBV20-1, with 7 nucleotides matching TRBD1. The CDR3 nucleotides read TGCAGTGCTATCGACAGGGCTGGAAACACCATATATTTT. Amino acids: CSAIDRAGNTIYF.